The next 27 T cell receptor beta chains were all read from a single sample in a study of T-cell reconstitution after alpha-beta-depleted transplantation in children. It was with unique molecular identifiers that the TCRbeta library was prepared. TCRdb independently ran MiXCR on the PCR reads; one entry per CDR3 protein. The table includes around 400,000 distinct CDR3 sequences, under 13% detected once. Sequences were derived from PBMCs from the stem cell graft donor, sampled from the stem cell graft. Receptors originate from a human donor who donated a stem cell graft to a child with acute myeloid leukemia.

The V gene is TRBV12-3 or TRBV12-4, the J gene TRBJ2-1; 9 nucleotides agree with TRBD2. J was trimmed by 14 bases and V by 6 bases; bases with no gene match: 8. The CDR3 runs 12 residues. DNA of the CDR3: TGTGCCAGCAGCATGTGGGCGGGAGGGGAGTTCTTC. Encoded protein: CASSMWAGGEFF.

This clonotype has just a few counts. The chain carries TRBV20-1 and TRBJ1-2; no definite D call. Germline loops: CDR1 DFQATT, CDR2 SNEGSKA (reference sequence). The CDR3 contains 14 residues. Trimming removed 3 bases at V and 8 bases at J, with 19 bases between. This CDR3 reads CSASPPGGLGGYTF. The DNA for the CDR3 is TGCAGTGCTAGTCCCCCGGGCGGACTTGGGGGCTACACCTTC.

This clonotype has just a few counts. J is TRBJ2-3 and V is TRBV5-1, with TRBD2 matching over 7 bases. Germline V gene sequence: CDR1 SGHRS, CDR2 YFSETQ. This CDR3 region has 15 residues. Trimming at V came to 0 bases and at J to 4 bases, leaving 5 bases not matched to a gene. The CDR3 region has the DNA TGCGCCAGCAGCTTGGACGGGAGGATGTCAGATACGCAGTATTTT. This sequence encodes CASSLDGRMSDTQYF.

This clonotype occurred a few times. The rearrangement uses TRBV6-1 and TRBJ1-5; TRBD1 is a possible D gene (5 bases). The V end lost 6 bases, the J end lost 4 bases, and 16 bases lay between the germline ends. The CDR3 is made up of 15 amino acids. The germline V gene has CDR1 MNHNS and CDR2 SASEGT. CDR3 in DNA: TGTGCCAGCAGGGGGACCAGAAGTGTAAATCAGCCCCAGCATTTT. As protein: CASRGTRSVNQPQHF.

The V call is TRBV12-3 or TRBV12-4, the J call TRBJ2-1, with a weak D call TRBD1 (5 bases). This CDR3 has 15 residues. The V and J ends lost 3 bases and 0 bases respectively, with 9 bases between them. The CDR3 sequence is CASSFRVSSYNEQFF. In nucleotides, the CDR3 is TGTGCCAGCAGTTTCAGGGTGAGCTCCTACAATGAGCAGTTCTTC.

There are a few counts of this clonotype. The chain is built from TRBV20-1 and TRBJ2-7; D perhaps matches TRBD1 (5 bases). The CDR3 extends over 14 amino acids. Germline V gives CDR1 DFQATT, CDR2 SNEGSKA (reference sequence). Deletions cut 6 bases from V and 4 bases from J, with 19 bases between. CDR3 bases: TGCAGTGCCGCCCGTGGGGCCGTGGGGTACGAGCAGTACGTC. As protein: CSAARGAVGYEQYV.

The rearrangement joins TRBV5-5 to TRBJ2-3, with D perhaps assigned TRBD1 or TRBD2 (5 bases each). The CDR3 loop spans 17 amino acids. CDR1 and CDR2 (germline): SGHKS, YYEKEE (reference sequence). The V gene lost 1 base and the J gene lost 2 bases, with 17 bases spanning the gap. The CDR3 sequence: CASSLNPPTGTTDTQYF. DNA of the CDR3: TGTGCCAGCAGCTTGAACCCCCCGACTGGGACCACAGATACGCAGTATTTT.

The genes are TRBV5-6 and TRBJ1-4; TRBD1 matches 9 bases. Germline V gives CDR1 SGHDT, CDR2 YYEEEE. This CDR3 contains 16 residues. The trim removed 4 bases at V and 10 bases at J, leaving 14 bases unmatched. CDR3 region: CASSRGRTGEIVKLFF. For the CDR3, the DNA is TGTGCCAGCAGCCGAGGCCGGACAGGGGAGATCGTAAAACTGTTTTTT.

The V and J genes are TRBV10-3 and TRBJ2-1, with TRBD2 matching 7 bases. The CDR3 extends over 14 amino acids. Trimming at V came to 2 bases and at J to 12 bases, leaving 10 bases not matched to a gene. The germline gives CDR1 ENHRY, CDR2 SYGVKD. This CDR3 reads CAISEGLGQISQFF. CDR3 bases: TGTGCCATCAGTGAGGGACTAGGCCAAATCTCGCAGTTCTTC.

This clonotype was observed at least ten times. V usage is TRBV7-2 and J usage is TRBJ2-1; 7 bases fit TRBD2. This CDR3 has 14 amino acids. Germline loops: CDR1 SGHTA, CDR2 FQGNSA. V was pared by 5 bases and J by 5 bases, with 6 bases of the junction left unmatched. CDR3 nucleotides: TGTGCCAGCAGCCCGCGGACTAGTAACAATGAGCAGTTCTTC. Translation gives CASSPRTSNNEQFF.

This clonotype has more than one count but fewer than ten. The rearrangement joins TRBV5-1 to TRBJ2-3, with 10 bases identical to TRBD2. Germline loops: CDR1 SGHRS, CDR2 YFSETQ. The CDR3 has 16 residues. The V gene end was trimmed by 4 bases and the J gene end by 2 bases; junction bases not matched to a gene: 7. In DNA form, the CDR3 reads TGCGCCAGCAGCACGGGGAGCGGGGGGGTCACAGATACGCAGTATTTT. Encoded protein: CASSTGSGGVTDTQYF.

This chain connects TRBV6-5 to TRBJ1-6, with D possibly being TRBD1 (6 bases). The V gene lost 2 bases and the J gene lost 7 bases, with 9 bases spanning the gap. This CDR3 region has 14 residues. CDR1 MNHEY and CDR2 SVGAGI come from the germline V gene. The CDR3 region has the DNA TGTGCCAGCAGTTACGGGGGGCGGAATTCACCCCTCCACTTT. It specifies CASSYGGRNSPLHF.

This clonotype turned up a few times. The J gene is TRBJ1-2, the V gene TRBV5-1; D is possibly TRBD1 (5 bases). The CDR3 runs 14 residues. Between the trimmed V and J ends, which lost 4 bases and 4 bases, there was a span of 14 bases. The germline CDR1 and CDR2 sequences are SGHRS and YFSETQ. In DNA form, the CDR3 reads TGCGCCAGCAGCCCCGGCGGGGCCAGCTATGGCTACACCTTC. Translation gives CASSPGGASYGYTF.

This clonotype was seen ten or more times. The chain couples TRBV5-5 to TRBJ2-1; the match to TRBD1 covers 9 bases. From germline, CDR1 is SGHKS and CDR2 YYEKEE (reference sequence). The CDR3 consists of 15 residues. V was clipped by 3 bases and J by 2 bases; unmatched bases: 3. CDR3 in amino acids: CASSSNRGPYNEQFF. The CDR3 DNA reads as TGTGCCAGCAGCTCCAACAGGGGGCCCTACAATGAGCAGTTCTTC. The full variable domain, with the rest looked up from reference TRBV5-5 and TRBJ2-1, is DAGVTQSPTHLIKTRGQQVTLRCSPISGHKSVSWYQQVLGQGPQFIFQYYEKEERGRGNFPDRFSARQFPNYSSELNVNALLLGDSALYLCASSSNRGPYNEQFFGPGTRLTVL.

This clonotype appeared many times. This chain's CDR3 is CASSQDLVTEAFF. Here the CDR3 DNA reads TGCGCCAGCAGCCAAGATTTAGTCACTGAAGCTTTCTTT. This chain joins TRBV4-3 and TRBJ1-1, with D uncertain. This CDR3 contains 13 residues. Trimming removed 0 bases at V and 4 bases at J, with 6 bases between. Germline assignment: CDR1 LGHNA and CDR2 YSLEER.

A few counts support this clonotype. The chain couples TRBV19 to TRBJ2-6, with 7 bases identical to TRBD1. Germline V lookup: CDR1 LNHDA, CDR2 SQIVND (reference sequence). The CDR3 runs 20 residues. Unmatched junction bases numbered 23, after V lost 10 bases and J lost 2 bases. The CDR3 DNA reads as TGTGCCACTAAACCGGACAGGAAGCTAAGTGGGCACACTGGGGCCAACGTCCTGACTTTC. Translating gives CATKPDRKLSGHTGANVLTF.

The CDR3 loop is CASSSPQRLPETQYF. The CDR3 DNA reads TGCGCCAGCAGCTCCCCCCAGAGGCTCCCAGAGACCCAGTACTTC. The chain combines TRBV5-1 with TRBJ2-5; no clear D gene. Germline V lookup: CDR1 SGHRS, CDR2 YFSETQ. CDR3 length: 15 amino acids. Trimming shortened V by 3 bases and J by 4 bases, and 16 bases separated the two germline ends. Full variable domain (rest looked up from reference TRBV5-1 and TRBJ2-5): KAGVTQTPRYLIKTRGQQVTLSCSPISGHRSVSWYQQTPGQGLQFLFEYFSETQRNKGNFPGRFSGRQFSNSRSEMNVSTLELGDSALYLCASSSPQRLPETQYFGPGTRLLVL.

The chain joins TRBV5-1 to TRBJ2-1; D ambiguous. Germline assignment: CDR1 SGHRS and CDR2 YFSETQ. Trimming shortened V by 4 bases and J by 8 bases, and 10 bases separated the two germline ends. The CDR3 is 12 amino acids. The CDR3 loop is CASSPQAHEQFF. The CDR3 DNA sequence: TGCGCCAGCAGCCCTCAAGCGCATGAGCAGTTCTTC.

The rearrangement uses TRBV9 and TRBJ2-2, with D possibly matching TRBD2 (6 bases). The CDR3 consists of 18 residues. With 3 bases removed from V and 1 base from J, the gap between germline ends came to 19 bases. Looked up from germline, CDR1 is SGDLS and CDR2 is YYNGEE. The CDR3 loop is CASSAPRRGLLNTGELFF. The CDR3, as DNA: TGTGCCAGCAGCGCCCCCCGGAGGGGTTTGTTGAACACCGGGGAGCTGTTTTTT.

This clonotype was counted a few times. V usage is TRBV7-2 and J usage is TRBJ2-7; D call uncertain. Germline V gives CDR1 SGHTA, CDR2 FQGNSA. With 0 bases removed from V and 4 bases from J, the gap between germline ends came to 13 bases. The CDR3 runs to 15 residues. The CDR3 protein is CASSLAEGDQYEQYF. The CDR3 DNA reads TGTGCCAGCAGCTTAGCGGAAGGAGATCAGTACGAGCAGTACTTC.

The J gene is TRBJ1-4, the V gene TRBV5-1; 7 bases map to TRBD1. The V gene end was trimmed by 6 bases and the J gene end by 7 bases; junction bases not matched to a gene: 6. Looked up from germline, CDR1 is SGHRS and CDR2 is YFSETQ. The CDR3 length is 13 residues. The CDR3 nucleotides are TGCGCCAGCACAAGGGGGCAGGGTGAAAAACTGTTTTTT. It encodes CASTRGQGEKLFF.

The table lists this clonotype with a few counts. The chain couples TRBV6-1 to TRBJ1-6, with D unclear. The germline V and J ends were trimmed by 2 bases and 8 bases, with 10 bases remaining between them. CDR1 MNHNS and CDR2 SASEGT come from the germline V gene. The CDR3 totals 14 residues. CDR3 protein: CASSELVGYSPLHF. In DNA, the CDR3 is TGTGCCAGCAGTGAATTAGTCGGATATTCACCCCTCCACTTT.

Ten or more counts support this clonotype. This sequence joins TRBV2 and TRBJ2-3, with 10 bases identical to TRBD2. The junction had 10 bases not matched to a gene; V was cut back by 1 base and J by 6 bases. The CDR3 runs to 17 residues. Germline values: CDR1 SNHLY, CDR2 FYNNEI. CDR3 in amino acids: CASSEGTSGTTRDTQYF. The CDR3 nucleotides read TGTGCCAGCAGTGAAGGTACTAGCGGGACTACACGGGATACGCAGTATTTT.

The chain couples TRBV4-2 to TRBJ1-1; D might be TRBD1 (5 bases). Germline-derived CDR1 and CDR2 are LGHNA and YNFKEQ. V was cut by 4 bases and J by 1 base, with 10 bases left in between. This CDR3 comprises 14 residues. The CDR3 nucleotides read TGTGCCAGCAGCCCGACGCAGGGGAACACTGAAGCTTTCTTT. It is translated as CASSPTQGNTEAFF.

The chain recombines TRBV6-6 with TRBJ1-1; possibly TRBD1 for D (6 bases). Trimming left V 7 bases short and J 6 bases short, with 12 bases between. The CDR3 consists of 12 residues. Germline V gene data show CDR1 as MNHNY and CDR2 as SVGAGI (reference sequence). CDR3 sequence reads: CASIIQGSEAFF. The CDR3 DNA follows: TGTGCCAGCATAATACAGGGTTCTGAAGCTTTCTTT.

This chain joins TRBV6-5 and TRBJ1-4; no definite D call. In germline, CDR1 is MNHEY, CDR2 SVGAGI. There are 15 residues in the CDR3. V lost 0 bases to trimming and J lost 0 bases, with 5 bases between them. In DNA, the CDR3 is TGTGCCAGCAGTTACTCAGGAACAACTAATGAAAAACTGTTTTTT. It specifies CASSYSGTTNEKLFF.

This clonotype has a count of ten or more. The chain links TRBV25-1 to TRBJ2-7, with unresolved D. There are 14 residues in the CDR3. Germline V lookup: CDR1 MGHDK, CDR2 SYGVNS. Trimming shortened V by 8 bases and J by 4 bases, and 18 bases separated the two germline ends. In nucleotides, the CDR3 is TGTGCCAGCGCCCCGCTGGGATCGGAATACGAGCAGTACGTC. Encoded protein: CASAPLGSEYEQYV.